The TCR beta chain described here comes from a study of blood T cell repertoires in COVID-19. Study in general: Donors in the United States, Italy and Spain gave samples during acute or convalescent COVID-19. T cells, B-cell-depleted T cells, or PBMCs provided the cDNA or gDNA that served as material.

Per the original data handling: How many nucleated cells were present was estimated from reference gene primer amplification. The table came from immunoSEQ multiplex PCR; TCRdb's copy has only in-frame clones and leaves some out. The V and J calls and the clone size are those of that table, but D and trimming were determined from the DNA. The data contain more than 70,000 clones, around three quarters of them singletons. The CDR3 consists of 15 residues. With V trimmed by 4 bases and J by 0 bases, 3 bases remained unmatched. The germline V gene has CDR1 MGHDK and CDR2 SYGVNS. This clone has a single count.

Sequenced: peripheral blood. The gene calls are TRBV25-1 and TRBJ1-3; 7 positions match TRBD1. The sequence was obtained from a woman in her seventies with acute or convalescent COVID-19. CDR3 in amino acids: CASSVQGFSGNTIYF. The CDR3 coding sequence is TGTGCCAGCAGTGTACAGGGGTTCTCTGGAAACACCATATATTTT.